Listed below are T cell receptor beta chains from one sample, sequenced in a study of T cell repertoires in cytomegalovirus infection. TCRdb reanalysed the reads using MiXCR and keeps one entry per CDR3 protein. The sample shows around 99,000 distinct CDR3 sequences, 25% to 30% of them seen only once. These receptors have no known antigen. Sample: CD8+ T cells from cultured PBMCs, taken from culture after CMV antigen stimulation. The source of these receptors is a human donor in good health (CMV status not recorded). Some clones in this sample may be carry-over from other donors' samples. Both conserved end residues are part of each CDR3. Each record gives: J gene, V gene, CDR3 protein.

j_gene: TRBJ2-5; v_gene: TRBV27; CDR3aa: CASSDGLAGRQETQYF
j_gene: TRBJ1-5; v_gene: TRBV19; CDR3aa: CASGPGQGVYQPQHF
j_gene: TRBJ2-7; v_gene: TRBV5-4; CDR3aa: CASSSPLRGYEQYF
j_gene: TRBJ2-7; v_gene: TRBV4-1; CDR3aa: CASSQVVGGKYEQYF
j_gene: TRBJ2-3; v_gene: TRBV7-9; CDR3aa: CASETSGGADTQYF
j_gene: TRBJ2-3; v_gene: TRBV11-2; CDR3aa: CASSLGPGGDTQYF
j_gene: TRBJ2-7; v_gene: TRBV27; CDR3aa: CASSLAGGGQYF
j_gene: TRBJ2-5; v_gene: TRBV4-1; CDR3aa: CASSQIAGGRETQYF
j_gene: TRBJ2-1; v_gene: TRBV5-1; CDR3aa: CASSWPLGDRDTVPTYNEQFF
j_gene: TRBJ2-7; v_gene: TRBV27; CDR3aa: CASSPHRGEVYEQYF
j_gene: TRBJ1-1; v_gene: TRBV6-2/TRBV6-3; CDR3aa: CASIWGHFRSGTEAFF
j_gene: TRBJ1-3; v_gene: TRBV7-9; CDR3aa: CASSPLVSGNTIYF
j_gene: TRBJ1-5; v_gene: TRBV20-1; CDR3aa: CSARDPGDYSNQPQHF
j_gene: TRBJ1-6; v_gene: TRBV19; CDR3aa: CASARVDTDSPLHF
j_gene: TRBJ2-1; v_gene: TRBV4-2; CDR3aa: CASSQVLTSGGPVSYNEQFF
j_gene: TRBJ2-2; v_gene: TRBV4-2; CDR3aa: CASSQLTGVDGELFF
j_gene: TRBJ2-2; v_gene: TRBV12-3/TRBV12-4; CDR3aa: CASTLTLNTGELFF
j_gene: TRBJ1-1; v_gene: TRBV30; CDR3aa: CACGKEAF
j_gene: TRBJ2-7; v_gene: TRBV19; CDR3aa: CASSISTASLYEQYF
j_gene: TRBJ1-1; v_gene: TRBV6-1; CDR3aa: CASSQGTEAFF
j_gene: TRBJ2-3; v_gene: TRBV7-3; CDR3aa: CASSIKGDLVPADTQYF
j_gene: TRBJ2-2; v_gene: TRBV11-3; CDR3aa: CASSVTGQGSNTGELFF
j_gene: TRBJ2-2; v_gene: TRBV7-2; CDR3aa: CASSFLNSGPPGWELFF
j_gene: TRBJ1-4; v_gene: TRBV7-9; CDR3aa: CASSRDRPGNEKLFF
j_gene: TRBJ2-7; v_gene: TRBV6-6; CDR3aa: CASSPYTGYEQYF
j_gene: TRBJ1-6; v_gene: TRBV7-2; CDR3aa: CASSLGATGGRSPLHF
j_gene: TRBJ1-1; v_gene: TRBV7-9; CDR3aa: CASSSGLIMNTEAFF
j_gene: TRBJ2-7; v_gene: TRBV6-1; CDR3aa: CASRNHLGGPGYEQYF
j_gene: TRBJ2-5; v_gene: TRBV20-1; CDR3aa: CSARPMRGEQETQYF
j_gene: TRBJ1-1; v_gene: TRBV12-3/TRBV12-4; CDR3aa: CASSPLGGSLMNTEAFF
j_gene: TRBJ1-2; v_gene: TRBV6-2/TRBV6-3; CDR3aa: CASSSQDRVWDYGYTF
j_gene: TRBJ2-1; v_gene: TRBV12-3/TRBV12-4; CDR3aa: CASSTPGGVTYNEQFF
j_gene: TRBJ2-2; v_gene: TRBV11-2; CDR3aa: CTSSSPIQGATNTGELFF
j_gene: TRBJ1-2; v_gene: TRBV12-3/TRBV12-4; CDR3aa: CASSLPTGGYTF
j_gene: TRBJ1-1; v_gene: TRBV27; CDR3aa: CASSIFPPGQYTEAFF
j_gene: TRBJ2-2; v_gene: TRBV6-5; CDR3aa: CASSPTVPGLAEPEKRNTGELFF
j_gene: TRBJ1-2; v_gene: TRBV2; CDR3aa: CASSGMAGSRSYTF
j_gene: TRBJ2-1; v_gene: TRBV5-1; CDR3aa: CASGDWLNEQFF
j_gene: TRBJ1-1; v_gene: TRBV29-1; CDR3aa: CSVNMNTEAFF
j_gene: TRBJ1-3; v_gene: TRBV7-3; CDR3aa: CASSFSSAYGNTIYF
j_gene: TRBJ2-6; v_gene: TRBV27; CDR3aa: CASSSLLGANVLTF
j_gene: TRBJ2-7; v_gene: TRBV19; CDR3aa: CASRAALGQHYEQYF
j_gene: TRBJ2-7; v_gene: TRBV19; CDR3aa: CASSHKTSGSYEQYF
j_gene: TRBJ2-5; v_gene: TRBV7-9; CDR3aa: CASSSTEGQETQYF
j_gene: TRBJ2-4; v_gene: TRBV27; CDR3aa: CASSLEWGFENIQYF
j_gene: TRBJ2-7; v_gene: TRBV12-3/TRBV12-4; CDR3aa: CASSPWLREQYF
j_gene: TRBJ1-2; v_gene: TRBV6-5; CDR3aa: CASKAPDSSPGYGYTF
j_gene: TRBJ2-3; v_gene: TRBV7-3; CDR3aa: CASTTRISSTDTQYF
j_gene: TRBJ2-3; v_gene: TRBV12-5; CDR3aa: CASGSSGGVTDTQYF
j_gene: TRBJ1-1; v_gene: TRBV4-1; CDR3aa: CASSQGQMNTEAFF
j_gene: TRBJ2-1; v_gene: TRBV12-3/TRBV12-4; CDR3aa: CASSQSNNEQFF
j_gene: TRBJ1-1; v_gene: TRBV19; CDR3aa: CASSVGVATEAFF
j_gene: TRBJ2-3; v_gene: TRBV7-6; CDR3aa: CASSSLRGGAEDTQYF
j_gene: TRBJ2-5; v_gene: TRBV6-5; CDR3aa: CASSYELASQETQYF
j_gene: TRBJ2-7; v_gene: TRBV12-3/TRBV12-4; CDR3aa: CASSSAGFSSYEQYF